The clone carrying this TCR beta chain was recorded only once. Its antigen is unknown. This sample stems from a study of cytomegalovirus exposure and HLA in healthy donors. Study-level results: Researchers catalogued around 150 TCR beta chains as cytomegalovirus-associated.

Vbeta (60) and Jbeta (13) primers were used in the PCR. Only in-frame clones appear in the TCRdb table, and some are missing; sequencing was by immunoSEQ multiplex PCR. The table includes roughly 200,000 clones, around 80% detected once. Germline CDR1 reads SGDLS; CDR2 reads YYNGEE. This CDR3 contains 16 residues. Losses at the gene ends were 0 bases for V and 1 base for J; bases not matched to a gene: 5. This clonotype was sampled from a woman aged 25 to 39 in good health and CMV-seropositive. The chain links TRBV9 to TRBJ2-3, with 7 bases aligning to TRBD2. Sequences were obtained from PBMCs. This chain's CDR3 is CASSVVGGGGTDTQYF. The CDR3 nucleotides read TGTGCCAGCAGCGTAGTTGGTGGGGGGGGCACAGATACGCAGTATTTT.